This T cell receptor beta chain was found in a study of T cells after somatic rescue of genetic block. Using immunoSEQ multiplex PCR, the repertoire was profiled, and TCRdb retains in-frame clones only, with some absent. Of 110,000 or so clones detected, about 89% appear once; the ten largest clones hold 1.4%. This CDR3 has 15 amino acids. Germline V gives CDR1 SGHRS, CDR2 YFSETQ. V lost 5 bases to trimming and J lost 3 bases, with 17 bases between them. The receptor's source is a young woman. This sequence joins TRBV5-1 and TRBJ1-1, with a tentative D call TRBD1 (5 bases). Input material: peripheral blood mononuclear cells (PBMCs). CDR3 protein: CASSRGRVLDTEAFF. Here the CDR3 DNA reads TGCGCCAGCAGTAGGGGCAGAGTCTTAGACACTGAAGCTTTCTTT.